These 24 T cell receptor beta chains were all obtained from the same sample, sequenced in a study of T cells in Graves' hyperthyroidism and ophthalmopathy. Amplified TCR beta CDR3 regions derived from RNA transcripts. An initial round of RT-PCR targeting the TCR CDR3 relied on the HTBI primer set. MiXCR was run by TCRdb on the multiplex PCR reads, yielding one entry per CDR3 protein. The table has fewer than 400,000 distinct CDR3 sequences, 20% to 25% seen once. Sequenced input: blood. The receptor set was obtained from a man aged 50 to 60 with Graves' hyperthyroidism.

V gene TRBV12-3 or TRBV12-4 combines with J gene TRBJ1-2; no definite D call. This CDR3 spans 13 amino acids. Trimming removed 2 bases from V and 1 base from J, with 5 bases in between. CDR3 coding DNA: TGTGCCAGCAGTTTACGGAATAACTATGGCTACACCTTC. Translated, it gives CASSLRNNYGYTF.

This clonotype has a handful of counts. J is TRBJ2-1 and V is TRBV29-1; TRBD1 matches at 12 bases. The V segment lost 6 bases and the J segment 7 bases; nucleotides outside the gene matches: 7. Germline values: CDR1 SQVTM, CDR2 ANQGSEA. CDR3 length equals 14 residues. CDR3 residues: CSVKPGQGANEQFF. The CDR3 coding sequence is TGCAGCGTCAAACCGGGACAGGGGGCAAATGAGCAGTTCTTC.

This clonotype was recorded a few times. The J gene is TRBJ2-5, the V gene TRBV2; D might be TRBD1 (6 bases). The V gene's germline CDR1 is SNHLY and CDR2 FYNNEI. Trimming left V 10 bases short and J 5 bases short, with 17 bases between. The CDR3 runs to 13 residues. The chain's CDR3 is CATYTGMMETQYF. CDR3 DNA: TGTGCCACCTATACAGGGATGATGGAGACCCAGTACTTC.

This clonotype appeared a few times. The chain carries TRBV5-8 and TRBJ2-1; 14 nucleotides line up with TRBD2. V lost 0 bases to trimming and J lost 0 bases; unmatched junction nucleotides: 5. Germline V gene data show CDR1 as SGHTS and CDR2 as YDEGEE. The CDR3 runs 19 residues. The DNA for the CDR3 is TGTGCCAGCAGCTTGGTCGGACTAGCGGGAGGCAGCTCCTACAATGAGCAGTTCTTC. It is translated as CASSLVGLAGGSSYNEQFF.

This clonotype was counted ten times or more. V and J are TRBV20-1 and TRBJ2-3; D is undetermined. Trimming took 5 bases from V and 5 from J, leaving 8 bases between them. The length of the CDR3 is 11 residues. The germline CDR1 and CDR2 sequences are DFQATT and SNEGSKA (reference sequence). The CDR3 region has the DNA TGCAGTGCTGAAAGACTAGATACGCAGTATTTT. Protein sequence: CSAERLDTQYF.

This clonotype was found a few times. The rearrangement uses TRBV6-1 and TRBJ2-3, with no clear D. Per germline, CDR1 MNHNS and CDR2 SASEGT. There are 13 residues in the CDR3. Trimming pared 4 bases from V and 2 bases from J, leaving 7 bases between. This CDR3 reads CASSGRNTDTQYF. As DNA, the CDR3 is TGTGCCAGCAGTGGACGAAACACAGATACGCAGTATTTT.

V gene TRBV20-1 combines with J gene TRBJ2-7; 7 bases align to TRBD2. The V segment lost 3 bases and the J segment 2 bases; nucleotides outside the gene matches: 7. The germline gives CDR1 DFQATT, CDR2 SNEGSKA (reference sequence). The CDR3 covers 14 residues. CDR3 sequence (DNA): TGCAGTGCTAGGGAACTCGGGACTACCTACGAGCAGTACTTC. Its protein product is CSARELGTTYEQYF.

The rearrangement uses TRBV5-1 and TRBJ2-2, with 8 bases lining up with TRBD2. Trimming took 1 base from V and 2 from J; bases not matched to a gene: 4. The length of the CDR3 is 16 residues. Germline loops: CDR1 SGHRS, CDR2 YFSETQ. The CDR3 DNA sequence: TGCGCCAGCAGCTTGATGGCGGGGGGCAACACCGGGGAGCTGTTTTTT. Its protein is CASSLMAGGNTGELFF.

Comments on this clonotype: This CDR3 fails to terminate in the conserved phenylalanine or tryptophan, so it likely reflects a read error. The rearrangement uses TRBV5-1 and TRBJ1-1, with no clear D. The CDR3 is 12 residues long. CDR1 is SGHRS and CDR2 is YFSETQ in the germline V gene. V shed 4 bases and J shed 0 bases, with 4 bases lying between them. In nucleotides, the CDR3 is TGCGCCAGCAGCAGAGTGAACACTGAAGCTTTCCTT. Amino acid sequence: CASSRVNTEAFL.

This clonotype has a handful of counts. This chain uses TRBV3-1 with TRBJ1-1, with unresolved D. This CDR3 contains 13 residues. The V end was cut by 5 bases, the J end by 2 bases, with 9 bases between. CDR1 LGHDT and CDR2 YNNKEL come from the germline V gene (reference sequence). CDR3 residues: CASSERSNTEAFF. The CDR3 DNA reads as TGTGCCAGCAGCGAAAGGAGTAACACTGAAGCTTTCTTT.

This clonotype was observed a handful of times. The CDR3 bases are TGTGCCATCAGTGAGTCGATCGGGACAGGGCTTGATACGCAGTATTTT. Amino acid sequence: CAISESIGTGLDTQYF. This chain joins TRBV10-3 and TRBJ2-3, with 9 bases fitting TRBD1. V shed 0 bases, J shed 6 bases, and the junction held 7 bases outside the gene matches. The CDR3 contains 16 residues. The germline gives CDR1 ENHRY, CDR2 SYGVKD.

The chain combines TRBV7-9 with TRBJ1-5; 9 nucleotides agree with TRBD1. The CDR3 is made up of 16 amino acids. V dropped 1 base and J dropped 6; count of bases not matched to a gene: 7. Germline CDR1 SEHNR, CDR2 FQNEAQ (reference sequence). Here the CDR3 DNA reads TGTGCCAGCAGCTTAGTAGGACAGGGGTCGTCTCAGCCCCAGCATTTT. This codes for CASSLVGQGSSQPQHF.

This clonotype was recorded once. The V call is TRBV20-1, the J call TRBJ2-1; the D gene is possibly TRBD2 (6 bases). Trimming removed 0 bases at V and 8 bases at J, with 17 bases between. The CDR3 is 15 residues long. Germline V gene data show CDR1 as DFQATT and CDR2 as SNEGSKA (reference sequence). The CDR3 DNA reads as TGCAGTGCTAGAGATAGGGACTGGGGTATTCATGAGCAGTTCTTC. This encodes CSARDRDWGIHEQFF.

CDR3 protein: CASSEGGAGRANTEAFF. For the CDR3, the DNA is TGTGCCAGCAGTGAAGGGGGGGCCGGGAGGGCGAACACTGAAGCTTTCTTT. The chain uses TRBV2 and TRBJ1-1; TRBD1 might be the D (6 bases). The germline V gene encodes CDR1 SNHLY and CDR2 FYNNEI. The CDR3 covers 17 residues. The V gene lost 1 base and the J gene lost 1 base, with 16 bases spanning the gap.

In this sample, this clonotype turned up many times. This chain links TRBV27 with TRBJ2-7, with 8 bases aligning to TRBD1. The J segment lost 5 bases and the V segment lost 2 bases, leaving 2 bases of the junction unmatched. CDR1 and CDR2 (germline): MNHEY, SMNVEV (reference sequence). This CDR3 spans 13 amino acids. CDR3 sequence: CASSLETGDEQYF. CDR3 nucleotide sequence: TGTGCCAGCAGTTTAGAGACAGGGGACGAGCAGTACTTC.

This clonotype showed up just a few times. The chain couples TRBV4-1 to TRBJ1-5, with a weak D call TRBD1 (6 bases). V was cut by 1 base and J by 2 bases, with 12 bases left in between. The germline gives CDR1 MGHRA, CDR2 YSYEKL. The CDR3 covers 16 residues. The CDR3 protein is CASSQGSEGGNQPQHF. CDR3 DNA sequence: TGCGCCAGCAGCCAAGGAAGCGAGGGGGGCAATCAGCCCCAGCATTTT.

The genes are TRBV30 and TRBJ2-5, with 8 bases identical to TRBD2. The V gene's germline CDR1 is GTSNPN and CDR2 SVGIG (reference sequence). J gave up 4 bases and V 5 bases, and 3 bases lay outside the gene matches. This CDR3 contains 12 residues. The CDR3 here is CAWRTSGETQYF. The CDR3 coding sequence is TGTGCCTGGCGAACTAGCGGAGAGACCCAGTACTTC.

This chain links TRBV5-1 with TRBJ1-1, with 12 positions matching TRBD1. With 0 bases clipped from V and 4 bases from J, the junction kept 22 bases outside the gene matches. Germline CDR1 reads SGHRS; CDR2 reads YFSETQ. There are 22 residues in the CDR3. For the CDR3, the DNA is TGCGCCAGCAGCTTGGTCAACCGGGACAGGGGGCGGGATCCGGTCCTGGCCACTGAAGCTTTCTTT. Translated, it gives CASSLVNRDRGRDPVLATEAFF. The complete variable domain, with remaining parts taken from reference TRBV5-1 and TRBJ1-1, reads KAGVTQTPRYLIKTRGQQVTLSCSPISGHRSVSWYQQTPGQGLQFLFEYFSETQRNKGNFPGRFSGRQFSNSRSEMNVSTLELGDSALYLCASSLVNRDRGRDPVLATEAFFGQGTRLTVV.

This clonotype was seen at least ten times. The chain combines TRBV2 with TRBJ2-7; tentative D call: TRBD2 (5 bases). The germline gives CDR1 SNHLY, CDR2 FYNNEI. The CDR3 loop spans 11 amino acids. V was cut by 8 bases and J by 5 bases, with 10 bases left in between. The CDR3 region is CASGREDEQYF. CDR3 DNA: TGTGCCAGCGGACGGGAAGACGAGCAGTACTTC.

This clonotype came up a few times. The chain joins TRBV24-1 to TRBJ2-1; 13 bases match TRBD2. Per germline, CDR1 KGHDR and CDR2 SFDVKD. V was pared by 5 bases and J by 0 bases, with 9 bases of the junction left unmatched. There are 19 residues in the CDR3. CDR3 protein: CATSAGLAGEKSSYNEQFF. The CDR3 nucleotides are TGTGCCACCAGTGCAGGACTAGCGGGAGAGAAGAGCTCCTACAATGAGCAGTTCTTC.

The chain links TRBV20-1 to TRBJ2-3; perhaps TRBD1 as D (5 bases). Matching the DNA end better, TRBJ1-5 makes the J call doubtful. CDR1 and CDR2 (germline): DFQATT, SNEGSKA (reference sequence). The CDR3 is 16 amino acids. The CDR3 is CSAIELGLAGLGTQHF. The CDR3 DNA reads TGCAGTGCCATCGAGTTGGGACTAGCGGGATTGGGTACGCAGCATTTT.

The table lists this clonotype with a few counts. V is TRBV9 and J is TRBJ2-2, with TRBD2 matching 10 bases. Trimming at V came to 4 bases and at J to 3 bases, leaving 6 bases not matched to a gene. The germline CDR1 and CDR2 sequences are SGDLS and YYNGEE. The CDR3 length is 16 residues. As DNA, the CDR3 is TGTGCCAGCAGCCGAGCGGGAGGGCCTGACACCGGGGAGCTGTTTTTT. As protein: CASSRAGGPDTGELFF.

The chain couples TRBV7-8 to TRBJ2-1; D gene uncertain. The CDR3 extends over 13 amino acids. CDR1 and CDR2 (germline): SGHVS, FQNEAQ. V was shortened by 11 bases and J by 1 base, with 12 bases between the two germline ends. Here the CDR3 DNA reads TGTGCCGTCCGACGCTTATCCTACAATGAGCAGTTCTTC. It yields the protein CAVRRLSYNEQFF.

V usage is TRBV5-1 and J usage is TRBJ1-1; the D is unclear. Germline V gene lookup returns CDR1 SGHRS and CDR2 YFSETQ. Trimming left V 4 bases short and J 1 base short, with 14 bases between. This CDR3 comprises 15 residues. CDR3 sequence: CASSRLEAANTEAFF. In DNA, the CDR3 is TGCGCCAGCAGCAGATTGGAGGCGGCGAACACTGAAGCTTTCTTT.